One and the same sample provided the 10 T cell receptor beta chains below, sequenced in a study of CD8+ T cells in alopecia areata. Treatment meaning: oral pan-JAK inhibitor, 5-10 mg twice daily. As the sequencing template, cDNA was produced by extracting RNA and reverse transcribing it. TCRdb's table, derived via immunoSEQ multiplex PCR, lists solely in-frame clones and lacks some. The sample has under 350,000 clones, roughly 64% seen once. This sample comprised CD4+ T cells sorted from blood, obtained at week 24, from a patient treated with tofacitinib. These receptors all stem from a human donor with alopecia areata.

The V gene is TRBV19, the J gene TRBJ1-5; D is uncertain. CDR3 length equals 14 residues. Germline-derived CDR1 and CDR2 are LNHDA and SQIVND (reference sequence). Trimming removed 3 bases at V and 3 bases at J, with 9 bases between. In DNA form, the CDR3 reads TGTGCCAGTAGTATCACCGGGTCCAATCAGCCCCAGCATTTT. Its translation is CASSITGSNQPQHF.

This chain uses TRBV30 with TRBJ1-1; 7 bases line up with TRBD1. Germline CDR1 is GTSNPN and CDR2 is SVGIG (reference sequence). The V segment lost 5 bases and the J segment 6 bases; nucleotides outside the gene matches: 9. The CDR3 sequence is 13 residues long. This CDR3 reads CAWEKGGASEAFF. In DNA, the CDR3 is TGTGCCTGGGAGAAAGGGGGCGCTTCTGAAGCTTTCTTT. Based on the CDR3 plus reference TRBV30 and TRBJ1-1, the full variable domain is SQTIHQWPATLVQPVGSPLSLECTVEGTSNPNLYWYRQAAGRGLQLLFYSVGIGQISSEVPQNLSASRPQDRQFILSSKKLLLSDSGFYLCAWEKGGASEAFFGQGTRLTVV.

This clone was counted a few times. The rearrangement joins TRBV7-8 to TRBJ2-5, with D tentatively TRBD1 (5 bases). Germline lookup yields CDR1 SGHVS and CDR2 FQNEAQ. The V end was cut by 5 bases, the J end by 2 bases, with 12 bases between. The CDR3 is 14 residues long. The CDR3 bases are TGTGCCAGCAGCCCCCACAGGTTTCAAGAGACCCAGTACTTC. Translation gives CASSPHRFQETQYF.

This clone was counted between two and nine times. The genes are TRBV29-1 and TRBJ2-1; the match to TRBD1 covers 7 bases. In germline, CDR1 is SQVTM, CDR2 ANQGSEA. V was pared by 7 bases and J by 2 bases, with 5 bases of the junction left unmatched. CDR3 length equals 13 residues. CDR3 amino acids: CSAGTDPYNEQFF. The CDR3, as DNA: TGCAGCGCTGGGACAGACCCCTACAATGAGCAGTTCTTC.

This chain links TRBV28 with TRBJ2-7; maybe TRBD2 (5 bases). Deletions cut 8 bases from V and 3 bases from J, with 17 bases between. This CDR3 region has 14 residues. Germline CDR1 is MDHEN and CDR2 is SYDVKM. CDR3 DNA: TGTGCCAGCTCTCCCTCCGGACGGGACTACGAGCAGTACTTC. As protein: CASSPSGRDYEQYF. Full variable domain (rest looked up from reference TRBV28 and TRBJ2-7): DVKVTQSSRYLVKRTGEKVFLECVQDMDHENMFWYRQDPGLGLRLIYFSYDVKMKEKGDIPEGYSVSREKKERFSLILESASTNQTSMYLCASSPSGRDYEQYFGPGTRLTVT.

This clone was seen just once. The chain links TRBV5-1 to TRBJ2-5; D is ambiguous. This CDR3 region has 11 residues. Germline CDR1 SGHRS, CDR2 YFSETQ. Trimming cost V 8 bases and J 2 bases, with 7 bases left between them. DNA for the CDR3: TGCGCCAGTGCAGATCAAGAGACCCAGTACTTC. Encoded protein: CASADQETQYF. Supplemented by reference TRBV5-1 and TRBJ2-5, the full variable domain reads KAGVTQTPRYLIKTRGQQVTLSCSPISGHRSVSWYQQTPGQGLQFLFEYFSETQRNKGNFPGRFSGRQFSNSRSEMNVSTLELGDSALYLCASADQETQYFGPGTRLLVL.

J is TRBJ1-1 and V is TRBV7-9; D possibly corresponds to TRBD1 (5 bases). CDR1 is SEHNR, CDR2 FQNEAQ, per germline (reference sequence). The CDR3 is 13 residues long. The V end was cut by 1 base, the J end by 5 bases, with 8 bases between. CDR3 sequence reads: CASSLVGETEAFF. The CDR3 nucleotides read TGTGCCAGCAGCTTAGTGGGGGAAACTGAAGCTTTCTTT.

V usage is TRBV30 and J usage is TRBJ1-2, with D possibly matching TRBD1 (6 bases). The germline V gene encodes CDR1 GTSNPN and CDR2 SVGIG (reference sequence). The CDR3 extends over 14 amino acids. V dropped 1 base and J dropped 4 bases, with 13 bases sitting between them. The CDR3 is CAWSASRGAYGYTF. The CDR3 DNA reads TGTGCCTGGAGTGCGTCCAGGGGTGCCTATGGCTACACCTTC.

The J gene is TRBJ2-5, the V gene TRBV2, with D possibly being TRBD1 (8 bases). The CDR3 runs to 15 residues. Germline V CDR1 and CDR2: SNHLY, FYNNEI. V was pared by 7 bases and J by 2 bases, with 17 bases between. For the CDR3, the DNA is TGTGCCAGCACCGAAACAGGGGGGGGACAAGAGACCCAGTACTTC. This sequence encodes CASTETGGGQETQYF. The whole variable domain, filled in from reference TRBV2 and TRBJ2-5, reads EPEVTQTPSHQVTQMGQEVILRCVPISNHLYFYWYRQILGQKVEFLVSFYNNEISEKSEIFDDQFSVERPDGSNFTLKIRSTKLEDSAMYFCASTETGGGQETQYFGPGTRLLVL.

This rearrangement joins TRBV12-5 to TRBJ1-1; the D is unclear. This CDR3 has 12 amino acids. Germline V CDR1 and CDR2: LGHNT, FRNRAP. V dropped 3 bases and J dropped 3 bases, with 5 bases sitting between them. The CDR3, as DNA: TGTGCTAGTGGTTTATTTGACACTGAAGCTTTCTTT. Translated: CASGLFDTEAFF.